The rows below give T cell receptor beta chains drawn from one sample of a study of T cell repertoires in cytomegalovirus infection. Each CDR3 protein is one row after TCRdb ran MiXCR on the reads. The table lists 350,000 to 500,000 distinct CDR3 sequences, around 32% of them singletons. The specimen sequenced was PBMCs. The source is a human donor in good health (CMV status not recorded). Some clones in this sample may be carry-over from other donors' samples. CDR3s include the opening cysteine and the closing phenylalanine or tryptophan. Clone size appears in some rows only: once, few, many, or a class for an expanded clone.

V gene	clone size	J gene	CDR3 protein
TRBV6-2/TRBV6-3	few	TRBJ2-1	CASTLRWDTLEQFF
TRBV6-5	.	TRBJ2-7	CASSYTTGGASYEQYF
TRBV11-2	many	TRBJ1-1	CASSFRGLMNTEAFF
TRBV7-9	.	TRBJ1-3	CASSRSDRGGNTIYF
TRBV3-1	.	TRBJ2-5	CASSQTGLQETQYF
TRBV5-1	few	TRBJ2-1	CASSLVGGGPTEQFF
TRBV7-8	.	TRBJ2-5	CDSSLRRGGRDTQYF
TRBV7-8	.	TRBJ2-5	CASSPPGLHQETQYF
TRBV5-1	.	TRBJ2-4	CASSLASSVSSAKNIQYF
TRBV12-3/TRBV12-4	.	TRBJ1-2	CASSYKGVQDYGYTF
TRBV6-2/TRBV6-3	once	TRBJ2-7	CASSYSRPSGVDVQYF
TRBV28	few	TRBJ1-2	CASSLQSQNYGYTF
TRBV7-2	many	TRBJ1-2	CASSLDYGYTF
TRBV6-1	many	TRBJ1-1	CASSQTGLRTEAFF
TRBV7-8	.	TRBJ1-1	CARSLEVPWGGFTDAFF
TRBV2	few	TRBJ1-2	CASTTRMTGVKNYGYTF
TRBV12-3/TRBV12-4	.	TRBJ2-7	CASSFPPNYEQYF
TRBV7-8	many	TRBJ2-3	CASSLNPGVHTDTQYF
TRBV7-8	.	TRBJ2-3	CASRGGSGVTDTQYF
TRBV28	.	TRBJ1-5	CASSPSTDYNQPQHF
TRBV6-6	many	TRBJ1-3	CASRDNSRDTIYF
TRBV7-8	many	TRBJ1-5	CASSLGPLSGTSAHQPQHF
TRBV10-3	.	TRBJ2-7	CAVSSGAYEQYF
TRBV4-1	few	TRBJ2-2	CASSQDGGPGELFF
TRBV7-2	many	TRBJ1-4	CASSPRGSANEKLFF
TRBV20-1	few	TRBJ1-2	CSASLLGTLLPLGHGYTF
TRBV6-5	.	TRBJ2-6	CASTPGPTLSGANVLTF
TRBV19	.	TRBJ1-5	CASSRTVSNQPQHF
TRBV7-9	many	TRBJ1-6	CASSYDRRGSPLHF
TRBV7-6	many	TRBJ1-5	CASSLEGGGHQPQHF
TRBV28	.	TRBJ1-2	CASSLYRDEPNYVYTF
TRBV20-1	.	TRBJ2-3	CSVSTGVRDTQYF
TRBV5-5	.	TRBJ1-1	CASSAKTLNTEAFF
TRBV20-1	.	TRBJ1-2	CSARDLAAGYTF
TRBV19	.	TRBJ1-1	CASSLSSRGLYTEAFF
TRBV7-2	many	TRBJ1-1	CASSSQGGENTEAFF
TRBV7-6	.	TRBJ1-5	CASSPAPGKERNQPQHF
TRBV4-1	.	TRBJ2-7	CDSIRDDTPDDEQYF
TRBV13	.	TRBJ2-3	CASSPSATSGHHTDTQYF
TRBV7-2	.	TRBJ1-5	CASRLNPLVPQHF
TRBV2	.	TRBJ1-5	CASNPDCSNQPQHF
TRBV7-9	many	TRBJ2-1	CASSLFDPGEQFF
TRBV27	.	TRBJ1-6	CASSWRVWDNSPLHF
TRBV7-2	many	TRBJ1-5	CASSSGNLKPQHF
TRBV6-1	.	TRBJ2-1	CASSEMAEGGSYNEQFF
TRBV19	.	TRBJ2-7	CATLGQNSYEQYF
TRBV27	.	TRBJ1-2	CASSLGPAHNYGYTF
TRBV7-2	few	TRBJ2-3	CASSLGAPQRGDTQYF